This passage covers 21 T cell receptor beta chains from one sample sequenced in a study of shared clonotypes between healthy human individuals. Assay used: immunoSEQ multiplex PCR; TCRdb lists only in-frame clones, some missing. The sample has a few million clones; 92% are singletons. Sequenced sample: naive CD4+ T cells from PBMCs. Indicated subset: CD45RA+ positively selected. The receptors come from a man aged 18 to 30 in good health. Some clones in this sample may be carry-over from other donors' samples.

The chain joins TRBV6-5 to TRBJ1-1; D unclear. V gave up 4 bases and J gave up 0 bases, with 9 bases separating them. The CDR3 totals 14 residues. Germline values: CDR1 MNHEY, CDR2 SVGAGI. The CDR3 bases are TGTGCCAGCAGTTTCAGGAGTATGAACACTGAAGCTTTCTTT. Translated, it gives CASSFRSMNTEAFF.

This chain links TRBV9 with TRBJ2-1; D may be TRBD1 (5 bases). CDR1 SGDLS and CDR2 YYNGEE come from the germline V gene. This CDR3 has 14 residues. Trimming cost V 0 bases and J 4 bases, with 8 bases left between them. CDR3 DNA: TGTGCCAGCAGCGTAGCTCAGGGTTACAATGAGCAGTTCTTC. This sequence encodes CASSVAQGYNEQFF.

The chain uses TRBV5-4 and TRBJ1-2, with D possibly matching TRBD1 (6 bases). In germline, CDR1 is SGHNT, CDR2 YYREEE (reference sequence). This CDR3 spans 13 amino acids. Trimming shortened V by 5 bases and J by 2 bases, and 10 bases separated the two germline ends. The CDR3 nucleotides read TGTGCCAGCAGGCAACAGGGAAACTATGGCTACACCTTC. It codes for CASRQQGNYGYTF.

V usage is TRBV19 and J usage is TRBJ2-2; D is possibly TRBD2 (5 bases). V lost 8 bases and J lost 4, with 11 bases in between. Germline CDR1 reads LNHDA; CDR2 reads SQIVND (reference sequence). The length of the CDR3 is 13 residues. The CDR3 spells CASGPLGTGELFF. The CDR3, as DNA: TGTGCCAGTGGCCCACTAGGCACCGGGGAGCTGTTTTTT.

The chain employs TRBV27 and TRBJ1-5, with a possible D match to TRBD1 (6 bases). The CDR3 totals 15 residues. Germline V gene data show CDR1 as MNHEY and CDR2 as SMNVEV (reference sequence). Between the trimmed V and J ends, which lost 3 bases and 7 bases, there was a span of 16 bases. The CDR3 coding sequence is TGTGCCAGCAGTTTTATCCGAGGGGGTGGGCAGCCCCAGCATTTT. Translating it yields CASSFIRGGGQPQHF.

DNA for the CDR3: TGTGCCAGCAGCCTCAAGCCCGGACAGGAGTTAACTAGCGGCCACTCCTACGAGCAGTACTTC. It codes for CASSLKPGQELTSGHSYEQYF. The genes are TRBV28 and TRBJ2-7, with D tentatively TRBD2 (8 bases). Trimming cost V 6 bases and J 0 bases, with 33 bases left between them. The CDR3 contains 21 residues. Germline lookup yields CDR1 MDHEN and CDR2 SYDVKM.

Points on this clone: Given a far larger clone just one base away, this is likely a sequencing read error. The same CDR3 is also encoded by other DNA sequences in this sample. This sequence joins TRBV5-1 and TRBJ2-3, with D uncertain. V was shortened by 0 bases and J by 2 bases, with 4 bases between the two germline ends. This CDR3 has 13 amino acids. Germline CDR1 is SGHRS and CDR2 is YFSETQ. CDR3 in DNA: TGCGCCAGCAGCTTGGGGGCCACAGATACGCAGTATTTT. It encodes CASSLGATDTQYF.

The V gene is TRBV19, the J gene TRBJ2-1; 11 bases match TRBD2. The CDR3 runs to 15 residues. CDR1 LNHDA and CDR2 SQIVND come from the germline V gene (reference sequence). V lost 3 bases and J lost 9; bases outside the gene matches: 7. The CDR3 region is CASSMSSGRGAEQFF. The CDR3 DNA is TGTGCCAGTAGTATGAGTAGCGGGAGGGGCGCTGAGCAGTTCTTC. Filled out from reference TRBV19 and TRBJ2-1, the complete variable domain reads DGGITQSPKYLFRKEGQNVTLSCEQNLNHDAMYWYRQDPGQGLRLIYYSQIVNDFQKGDIAEGYSVSREKKESFPLTVTSAQKNPTAFYLCASSMSSGRGAEQFFGPGTRLTVL.

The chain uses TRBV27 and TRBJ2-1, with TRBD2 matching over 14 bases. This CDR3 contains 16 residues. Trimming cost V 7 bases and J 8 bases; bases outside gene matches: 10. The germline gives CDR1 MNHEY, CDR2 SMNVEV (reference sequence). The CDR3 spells CASKRLAGGVGDEQFF. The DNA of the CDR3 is TGTGCCAGCAAAAGACTAGCGGGAGGGGTTGGCGATGAGCAGTTCTTC.

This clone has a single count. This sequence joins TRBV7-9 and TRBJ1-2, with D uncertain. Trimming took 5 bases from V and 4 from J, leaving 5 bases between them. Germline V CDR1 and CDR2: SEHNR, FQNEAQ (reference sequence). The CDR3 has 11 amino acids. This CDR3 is CASSQIYGYTF. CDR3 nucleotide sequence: TGTGCCAGCAGCCAGATCTATGGCTACACCTTC.

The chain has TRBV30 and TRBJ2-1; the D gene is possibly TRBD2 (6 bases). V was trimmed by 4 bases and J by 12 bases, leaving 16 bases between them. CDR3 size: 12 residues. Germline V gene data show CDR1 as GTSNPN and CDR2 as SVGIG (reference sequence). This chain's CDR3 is CAWTPRDFGQFF. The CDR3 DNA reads TGTGCCTGGACACCAAGGGACTTTGGGCAGTTCTTC.

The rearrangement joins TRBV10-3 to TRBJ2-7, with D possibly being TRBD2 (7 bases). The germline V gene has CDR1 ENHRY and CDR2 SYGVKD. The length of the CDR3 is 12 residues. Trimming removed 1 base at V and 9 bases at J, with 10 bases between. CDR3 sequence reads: CAISEWGGPQYF. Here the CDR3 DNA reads TGTGCCATCAGTGAGTGGGGGGGCCCGCAGTACTTC.

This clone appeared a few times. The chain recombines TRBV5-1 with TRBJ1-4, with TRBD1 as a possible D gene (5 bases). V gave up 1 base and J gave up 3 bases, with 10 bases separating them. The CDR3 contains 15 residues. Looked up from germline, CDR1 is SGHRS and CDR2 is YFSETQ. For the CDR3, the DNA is TGCGCCAGCAGCTTGTTTTCGGGACCTAATGAAAAACTGTTTTTT. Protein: CASSLFSGPNEKLFF.

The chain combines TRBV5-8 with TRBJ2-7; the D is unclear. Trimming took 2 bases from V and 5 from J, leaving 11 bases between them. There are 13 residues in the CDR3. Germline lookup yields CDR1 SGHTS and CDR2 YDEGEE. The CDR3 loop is CASSFAVYNEQYF. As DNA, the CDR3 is TGTGCCAGCAGCTTTGCAGTGTACAACGAGCAGTACTTC.

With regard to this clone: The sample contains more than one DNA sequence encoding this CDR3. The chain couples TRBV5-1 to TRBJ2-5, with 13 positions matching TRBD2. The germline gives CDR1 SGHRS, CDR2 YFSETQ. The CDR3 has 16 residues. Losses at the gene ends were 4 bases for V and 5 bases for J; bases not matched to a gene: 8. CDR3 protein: CASSLLAGGPWETQYF. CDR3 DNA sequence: TGCGCCAGCAGCCTACTAGCGGGAGGGCCCTGGGAGACCCAGTACTTC.

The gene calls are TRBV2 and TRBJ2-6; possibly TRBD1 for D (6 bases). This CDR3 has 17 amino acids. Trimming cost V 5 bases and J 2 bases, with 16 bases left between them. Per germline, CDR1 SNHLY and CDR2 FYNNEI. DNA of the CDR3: TGTGCCAGCAGTCGGCAACCCACAGGGCCTGGGGCCAACGTCCTGACTTTC. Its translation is CASSRQPTGPGANVLTF.

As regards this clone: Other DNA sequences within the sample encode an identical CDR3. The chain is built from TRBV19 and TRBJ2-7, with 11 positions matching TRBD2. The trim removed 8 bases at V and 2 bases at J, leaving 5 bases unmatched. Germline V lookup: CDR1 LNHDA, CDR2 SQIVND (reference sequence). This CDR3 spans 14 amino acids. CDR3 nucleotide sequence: TGTGCCAGTTCGAGACTAGCGGGACCCTACGAGCAGTACTTC. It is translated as CASSRLAGPYEQYF.

CDR3 protein: CAIRADRNSYEQYF. The CDR3 nucleotides read TGTGCCATCAGAGCGGACAGGAACTCCTACGAGCAGTACTTC. The rearrangement links TRBV10-3 to TRBJ2-7, with TRBD1 matching over 7 bases. Germline loops: CDR1 ENHRY, CDR2 SYGVKD. The trim removed 6 bases at V and 0 bases at J, leaving 5 bases unmatched. CDR3 length equals 14 residues.

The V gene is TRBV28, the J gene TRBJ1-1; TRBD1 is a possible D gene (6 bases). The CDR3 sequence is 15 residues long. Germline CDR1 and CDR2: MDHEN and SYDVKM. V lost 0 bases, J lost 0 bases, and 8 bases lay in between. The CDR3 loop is CASSLWDSMNTEAFF. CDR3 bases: TGTGCCAGCAGTTTATGGGACAGTATGAACACTGAAGCTTTCTTT.

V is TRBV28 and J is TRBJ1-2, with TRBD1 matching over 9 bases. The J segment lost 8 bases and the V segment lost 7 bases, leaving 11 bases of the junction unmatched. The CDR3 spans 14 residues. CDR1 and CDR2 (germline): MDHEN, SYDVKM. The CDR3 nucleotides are TGTGCCAGCACGTACCGGGACAGGGCTCTCGGCTACACCTTC. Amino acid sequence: CASTYRDRALGYTF.

CDR3 sequence reads: CASSLFPAAPRYF. As DNA, the CDR3 is TGTGCCAGCAGCTTATTCCCGGCGGCACCTCGGTATTTT. The chain joins TRBV7-2 to TRBJ2-3; D is undetermined. This CDR3 is built from 13 residues. Germline CDR1 and CDR2: SGHTA and FQGNSA. The V end was cut by 2 bases, the J end by 14 bases, with 17 bases between. The complete variable domain, with remaining parts taken from reference TRBV7-2 and TRBJ2-3, reads GAGVSQSPSNKVTEKGKDVELRCDPISGHTALYWYRQSLGQGLEFLIYFQGNSAPDKSGLPSDRFSAERTGGSVSTLTIQRTQQEDSAVYLCASSLFPAAPRYFGPGTRLTVL.